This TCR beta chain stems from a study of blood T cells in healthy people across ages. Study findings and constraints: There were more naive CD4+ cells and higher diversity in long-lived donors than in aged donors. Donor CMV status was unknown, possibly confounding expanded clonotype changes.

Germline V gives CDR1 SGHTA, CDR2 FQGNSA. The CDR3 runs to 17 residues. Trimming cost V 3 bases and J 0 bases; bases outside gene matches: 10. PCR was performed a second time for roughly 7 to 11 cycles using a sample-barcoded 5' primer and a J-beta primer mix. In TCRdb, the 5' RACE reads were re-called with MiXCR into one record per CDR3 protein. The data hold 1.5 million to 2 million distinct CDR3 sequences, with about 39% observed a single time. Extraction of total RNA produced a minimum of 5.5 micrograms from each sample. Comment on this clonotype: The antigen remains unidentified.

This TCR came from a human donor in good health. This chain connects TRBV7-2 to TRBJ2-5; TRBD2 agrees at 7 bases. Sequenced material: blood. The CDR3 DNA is TGTGCCAGCAGCTTGGAGGTCGTTAGCGGGTACCAAGAGACCCAGTACTTC. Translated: CASSLEVVSGYQETQYF.